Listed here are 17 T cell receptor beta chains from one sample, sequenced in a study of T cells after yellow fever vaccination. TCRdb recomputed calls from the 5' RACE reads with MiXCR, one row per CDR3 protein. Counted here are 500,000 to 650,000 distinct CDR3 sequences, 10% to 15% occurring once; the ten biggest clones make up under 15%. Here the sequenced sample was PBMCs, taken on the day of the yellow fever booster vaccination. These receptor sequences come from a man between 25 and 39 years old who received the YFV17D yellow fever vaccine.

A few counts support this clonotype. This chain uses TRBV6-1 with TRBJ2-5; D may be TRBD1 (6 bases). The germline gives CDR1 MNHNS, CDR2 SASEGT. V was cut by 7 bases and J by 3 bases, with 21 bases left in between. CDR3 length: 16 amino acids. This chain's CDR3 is CASNLNPGTQKETQYF. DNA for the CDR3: TGTGCCAGCAATCTCAATCCCGGGACACAGAAAGAGACCCAGTACTTC.

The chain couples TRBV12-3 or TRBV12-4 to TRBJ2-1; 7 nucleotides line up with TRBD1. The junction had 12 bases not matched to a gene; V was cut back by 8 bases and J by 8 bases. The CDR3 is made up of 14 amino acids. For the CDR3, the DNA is TGTGCCAGCTCCTTACAGGGGATTTACGATGAGCAGTTCTTC. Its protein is CASSLQGIYDEQFF.

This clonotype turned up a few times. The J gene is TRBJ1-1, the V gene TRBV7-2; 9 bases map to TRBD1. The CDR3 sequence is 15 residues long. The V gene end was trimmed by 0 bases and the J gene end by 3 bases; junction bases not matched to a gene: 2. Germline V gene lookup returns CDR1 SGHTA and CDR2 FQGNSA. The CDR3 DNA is TGTGCCAGCAGCTTAGCCGGGACAGGGTACACTGAAGCTTTCTTT. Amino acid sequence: CASSLAGTGYTEAFF.

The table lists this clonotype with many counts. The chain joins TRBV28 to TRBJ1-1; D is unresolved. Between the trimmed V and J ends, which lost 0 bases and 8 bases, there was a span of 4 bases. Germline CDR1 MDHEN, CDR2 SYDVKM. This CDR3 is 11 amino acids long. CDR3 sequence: CASSLWGEAFF. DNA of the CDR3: TGTGCCAGCAGTTTATGGGGGGAAGCTTTCTTT.

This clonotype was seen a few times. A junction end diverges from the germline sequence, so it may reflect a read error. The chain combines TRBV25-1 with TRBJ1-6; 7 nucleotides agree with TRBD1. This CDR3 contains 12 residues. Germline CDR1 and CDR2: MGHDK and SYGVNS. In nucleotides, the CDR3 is TGTGCCAGCAGTCTGTACCGGGACAGAGATTTATTC. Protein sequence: CASSLYRDRDLF.

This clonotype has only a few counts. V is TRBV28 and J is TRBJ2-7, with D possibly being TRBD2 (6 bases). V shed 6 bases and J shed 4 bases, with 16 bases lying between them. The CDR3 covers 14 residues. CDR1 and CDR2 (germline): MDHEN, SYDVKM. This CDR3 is CASSPREMRYEQYF. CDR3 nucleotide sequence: TGTGCCAGCAGCCCCCGGGAGATGAGGTACGAGCAGTACTTC. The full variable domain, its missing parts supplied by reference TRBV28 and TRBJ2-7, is DVKVTQSSRYLVKRTGEKVFLECVQDMDHENMFWYRQDPGLGLRLIYFSYDVKMKEKGDIPEGYSVSREKKERFSLILESASTNQTSMYLCASSPREMRYEQYFGPGTRLTVT.

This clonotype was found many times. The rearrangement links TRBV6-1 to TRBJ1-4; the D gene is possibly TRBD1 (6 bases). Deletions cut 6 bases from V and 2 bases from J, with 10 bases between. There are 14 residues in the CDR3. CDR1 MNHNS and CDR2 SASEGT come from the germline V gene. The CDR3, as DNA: TGTGCCAGCAGGAGGACAGTGACTAATGAAAAACTGTTTTTT. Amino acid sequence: CASRRTVTNEKLFF.

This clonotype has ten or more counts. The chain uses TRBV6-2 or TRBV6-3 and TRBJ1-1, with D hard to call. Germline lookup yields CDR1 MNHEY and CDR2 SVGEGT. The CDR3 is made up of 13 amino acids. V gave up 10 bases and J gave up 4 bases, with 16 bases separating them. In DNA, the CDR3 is TGTGCCACCCTAAGAGGTACCACCACTGAAGCTTTCTTT. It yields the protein CATLRGTTTEAFF.

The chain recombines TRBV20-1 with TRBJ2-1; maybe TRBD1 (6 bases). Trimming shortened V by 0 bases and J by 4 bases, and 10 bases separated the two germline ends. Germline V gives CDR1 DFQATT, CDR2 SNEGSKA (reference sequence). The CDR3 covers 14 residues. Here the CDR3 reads CSARDPDSYNEQFF. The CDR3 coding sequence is TGCAGTGCTAGAGATCCGGACAGTTACAATGAGCAGTTCTTC.

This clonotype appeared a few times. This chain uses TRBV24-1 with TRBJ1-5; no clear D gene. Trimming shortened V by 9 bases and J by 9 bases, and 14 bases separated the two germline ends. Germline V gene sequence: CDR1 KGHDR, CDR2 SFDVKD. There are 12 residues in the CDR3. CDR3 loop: CATSDGPGPQHF. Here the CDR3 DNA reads TGTGCCACCTCAGACGGGCCGGGGCCCCAGCATTTT.

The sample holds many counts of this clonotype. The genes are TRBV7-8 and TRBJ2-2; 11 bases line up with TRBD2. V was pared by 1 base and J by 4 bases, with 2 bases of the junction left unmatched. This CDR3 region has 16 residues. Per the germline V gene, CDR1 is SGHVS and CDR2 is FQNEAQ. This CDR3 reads CASSLGLAGRTGELFF. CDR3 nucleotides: TGTGCCAGCAGCTTAGGACTAGCGGGACGCACCGGGGAGCTGTTTTTT.

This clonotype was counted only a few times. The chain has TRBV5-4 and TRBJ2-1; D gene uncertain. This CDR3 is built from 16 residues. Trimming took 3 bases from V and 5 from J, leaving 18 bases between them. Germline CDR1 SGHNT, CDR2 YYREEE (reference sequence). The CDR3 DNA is TGTGCCAGCAGCTCGGTGAAGGTTAGCTCTAACAATGAGCAGTTCTTC. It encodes CASSSVKVSSNNEQFF. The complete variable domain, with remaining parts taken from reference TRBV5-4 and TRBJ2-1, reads ETGVTQSPTHLIKTRGQQVTLRCSSQSGHNTVSWYQQALGQGPQFIFQYYREEENGRGNFPPRFSGLQFPNYSSELNVNALELDDSALYLCASSSVKVSSNNEQFFGPGTRLTVL.

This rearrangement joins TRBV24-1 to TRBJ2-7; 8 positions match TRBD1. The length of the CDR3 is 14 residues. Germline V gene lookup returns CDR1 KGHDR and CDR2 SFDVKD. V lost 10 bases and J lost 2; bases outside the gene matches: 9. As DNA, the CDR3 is TGTGCCACTAGAGACAGGGGAGGACCCTACGAGCAGTACTTC. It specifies CATRDRGGPYEQYF.

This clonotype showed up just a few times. In nucleotides, the CDR3 is TGTGCCAGCAGGGGACGGAGCGGGAGGGAGAAGTATGAGCAGTTCTTC. Translated, it gives CASRGRSGREKYEQFF. The chain has TRBV11-2 and TRBJ2-1; 10 bases align to TRBD2. Per germline, CDR1 SGHAT and CDR2 FQNNGV. The CDR3 is made up of 16 amino acids. With V trimmed by 6 bases and J by 8 bases, 13 bases remained unmatched. Full variable domain (outside the CDR3, taken from reference TRBV11-2 and TRBJ2-1): EAGVAQSPRYKIIEKRQSVAFWCNPISGHATLYWYQQILGQGPKLLIQFQNNGVVDDSQLPKDRFSAERLKGVDSTLKIQPAKLEDSAVYLCASRGRSGREKYEQFFGPGTRLTVL.

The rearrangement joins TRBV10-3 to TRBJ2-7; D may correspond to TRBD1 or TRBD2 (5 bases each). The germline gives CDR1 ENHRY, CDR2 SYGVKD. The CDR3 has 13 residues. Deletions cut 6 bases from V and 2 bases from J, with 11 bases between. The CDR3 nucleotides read TGTGCCATCAGCAGGGACGGAGCCTACGAGCAGTACTTC. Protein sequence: CAISRDGAYEQYF.

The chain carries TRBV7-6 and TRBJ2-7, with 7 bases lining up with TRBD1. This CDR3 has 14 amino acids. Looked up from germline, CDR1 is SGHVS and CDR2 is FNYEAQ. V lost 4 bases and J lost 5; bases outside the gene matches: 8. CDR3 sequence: CASSSRQGWNEQYF. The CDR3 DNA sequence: TGTGCCAGCAGCTCCCGACAGGGCTGGAACGAGCAGTACTTC.

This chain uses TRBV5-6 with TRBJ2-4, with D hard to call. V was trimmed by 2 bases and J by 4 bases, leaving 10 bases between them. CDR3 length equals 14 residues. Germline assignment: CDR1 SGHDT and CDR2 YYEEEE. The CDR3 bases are TGTGCCAGCAGCTTCTGGAACGGTAAAAACATTCAGTACTTC. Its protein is CASSFWNGKNIQYF. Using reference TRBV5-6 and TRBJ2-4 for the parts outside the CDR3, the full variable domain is DAGVTQSPTHLIKTRGQQVTLRCSPKSGHDTVSWYQQALGQGPQFIFQYYEEEERQRGNFPDRFSGHQFPNYSSELNVNALLLGDSALYLCASSFWNGKNIQYFGAGTRLSVL.